This T cell receptor (beta chain) was observed in a study of cytomegalovirus exposure and HLA in healthy donors. The PCR used 60 Vbeta and 13 Jbeta primers. Sequencing was performed with immunoSEQ multiplex PCR; in TCRdb, only in-frame clones are kept and a portion is missing. The profile shows fewer than 200,000 clones, approximately 80% of them singletons. V shed 2 bases and J shed 9 bases, with 8 bases lying between them. The V gene's germline CDR1 is DFQATT and CDR2 SNEGSKA (reference sequence). This CDR3 contains 11 residues. The rearrangement links TRBV20-1 to TRBJ2-1; D remains unclear. Source material: PBMCs. The clonotype comes from a woman in her twenties or thirties in good health and CMV-seronegative. The CDR3 loop is CSARQVAEQFF. The CDR3 bases are TGCAGTGCTAGACAGGTGGCTGAGCAGTTCTTC.